This TCR beta chain was profiled in a study of cytotoxic CD8 clonotypes in ibrutinib-treated CLL. Points from the study as a whole: Under therapy, public clonotypes either contracted or stayed stable, and they were uncommon. Timing of sampling differed between sustained-remission and progressing patients.

Concerning this clone itself: Its antigen is currently unknown.

Sequenced by immunoSEQ multiplex PCR; TCRdb stores in-frame clones only, minus some. Among 30,000 to 40,000 clones, around 70% were seen once, and the ten largest hold about 9.5%. The V and J ends lost 10 bases and 0 bases respectively, with 13 bases between them. The CDR3 runs 15 residues. Germline loops: CDR1 MNHEY, CDR2 SMNVEV (reference sequence). The rearrangement links TRBV27 to TRBJ2-6; D assignment may be TRBD1 or TRBD2 (5 bases each). The sample consisted of PBMCs, taken at disease progression, from a patient treated with ibrutinib. This clonotype was obtained from a human donor with chronic lymphocytic leukemia. The DNA for the CDR3 is TGTGCCACCTCGAGGGGTATCTCTGGGGCCAACGTCCTGACTTTC. Translating gives CATSRGISGANVLTF.